Listed here are 25 T cell receptor beta chains from one sample, sequenced in a study of tumor-infiltrating lymphocytes in localized non-small cell lung cancer (TCRdb year 2021). Libraries were prepared through the immunoSEQ multiplex PCR assay. TCRdb limited this immuneACCESS table to in-frame rearrangements with V and J called. A share of clones is missing; checked studies link under half to unresolved V genes, and the rest is unexplained. Recorded for this sample are roughly 3,000 clones; roughly three quarters of them occurred a single time. Jointly, the top ten make up about a sixth of the sample. Sequencing was done on a sample of uninvolved lung tissue not adjacent to the tumor. The receptors derive from a human donor with non-small cell lung cancer.

The chain is built from TRBV7-3 and TRBJ2-1; the D is unclear. Germline values: CDR1 SGHTA, CDR2 FQGTGA. V lost 2 bases to trimming and J lost 6 bases, with 11 bases between them. CDR3 length: 14 amino acids. The CDR3 region has the DNA TGTGCCAGCAGCTTAGGCCATTTCGGCAATGAGCAGTTCTTC. Translated: CASSLGHFGNEQFF. Full variable domain (rest looked up from reference TRBV7-3 and TRBJ2-1): GAGVSQTPSNKVTEKGKYVELRCDPISGHTALYWYRQSLGQGPEFLIYFQGTGAADDSGLPNDRFFAVRPEGSVSTLKIQRTERGDSAVYLCASSLGHFGNEQFFGPGTRLTVL.

The CDR3 loop reads CASSLVRGGYTF. CDR3 sequence (DNA): TGTGCCAGCAGCTTGGTCAGGGGAGGCTACACCTTC. V gene TRBV5-6 combines with J gene TRBJ1-2, with D maybe TRBD1 (6 bases). This CDR3 comprises 12 residues. V was shortened by 0 bases and J by 8 bases, with 8 bases between the two germline ends. Germline CDR1 reads SGHDT; CDR2 reads YYEEEE.

J is TRBJ2-7 and V is TRBV28, with D perhaps matching TRBD1 or TRBD2 (5 bases each). Per the germline V gene, CDR1 is MDHEN and CDR2 is SYDVKM. This CDR3 spans 15 amino acids. The V gene lost 5 bases and the J gene lost 0 bases, with 14 bases spanning the gap. The CDR3 loop reads CASSDRGTASYEQYF. CDR3 sequence (DNA): TGTGCCAGCAGTGACCGAGGGACCGCCTCCTACGAGCAGTACTTC. The full variable domain, with the rest looked up from reference TRBV28 and TRBJ2-7, is DVKVTQSSRYLVKRTGEKVFLECVQDMDHENMFWYRQDPGLGLRLIYFSYDVKMKEKGDIPEGYSVSREKKERFSLILESASTNQTSMYLCASSDRGTASYEQYFGPGTRLTVT.

The gene calls are TRBV10-3 and TRBJ2-3, with D unclear. The V gene lost 6 bases and the J gene lost 4 bases, with 8 bases spanning the gap. The CDR3 sequence is 12 residues long. Germline V CDR1 and CDR2: ENHRY, SYGVKD. CDR3 in amino acids: CAISNLADTQYF. Written as DNA, the CDR3 is TGTGCCATCAGCAACTTGGCAGATACGCAGTATTTT.

This clone has only one observation. V is TRBV5-5 and J is TRBJ1-1; D ambiguous. The CDR3 loop spans 16 amino acids. V was shortened by 0 bases and J by 0 bases, with 12 bases between the two germline ends. CDR1 SGHKS and CDR2 YYEKEE come from the germline V gene (reference sequence). The chain's CDR3 is CASSLGPTQMNTEAFF. The CDR3 DNA reads as TGTGCCAGCAGCTTGGGTCCGACCCAGATGAACACTGAAGCTTTCTTT.

This chain joins TRBV6-4 and TRBJ1-1; 7 bases are a match to TRBD1. This CDR3 is 14 amino acids long. Trimming removed 3 bases from V and 11 bases from J; junction bases left unmatched: 12. The germline CDR1 and CDR2 sequences are MRHNA and SNTAGT. The CDR3 DNA sequence: TGTGCCAGCAGTGAAAGGGGGCAGGGGACTGCTGCTTTCTTT. It encodes CASSERGQGTAAFF.

The count of this clone is one. CDR3 region: CAISDRGAPTGELFF. CDR3 nucleotide sequence: TGTGCCATCAGTGACCGGGGGGCCCCCACCGGGGAGCTGTTTTTT. The V and J genes are TRBV10-3 and TRBJ2-2, with D perhaps TRBD2 (7 bases). This CDR3 contains 15 residues. V was pared by 3 bases and J by 4 bases, with 12 bases between. Germline-derived CDR1 and CDR2 are ENHRY and SYGVKD.

This chain links TRBV27 with TRBJ1-2; D is undetermined. CDR3 size: 15 residues. V was clipped by 5 bases and J by 0 bases, with 13 bases between them. Per germline, CDR1 MNHEY and CDR2 SMNVEV (reference sequence). DNA of the CDR3: TGTGCCAGCAGTCTAAGCCTGAATACTAACTATGGCTACACCTTC. It translates to CASSLSLNTNYGYTF.

The chain has TRBV9 and TRBJ1-6; D gene ambiguous. Trimming took 3 bases from V and 9 from J, leaving 10 bases between them. CDR1 and CDR2 (germline): SGDLS, YYNGEE. The CDR3 spans 13 residues. Here the CDR3 reads CASSAPEGSPLHF. DNA for the CDR3: TGTGCCAGCAGCGCGCCGGAGGGTTCACCCCTCCACTTT. Variable domain in full (rest from reference TRBV9 and TRBJ1-6): DSGVTQTPKHLITATGQRVTLRCSPRSGDLSVYWYQQSLDQGLQFLIQYYNGEERAKGNILERFSAQQFPDLHSELNLSSLELGDSALYFCASSAPEGSPLHFGNGTRLTVT.

The CDR3 DNA reads TGTGCCAGTAGTCCCAGGGGGCCGAGCTCTGGAAACACCATATATTTT. It encodes CASSPRGPSSGNTIYF. The chain is built from TRBV19 and TRBJ1-3; 8 bases line up with TRBD1. This CDR3 has 16 amino acids. V was clipped by 5 bases and J by 0 bases; unmatched bases: 6. Per germline, CDR1 LNHDA and CDR2 SQIVND (reference sequence).

CDR3 coding DNA: TGTGCTAGTGGTCTTGGGGACAGCTATTCACCCCTCCACTTT. Encoded protein: CASGLGDSYSPLHF. The V gene is TRBV12-5, the J gene TRBJ1-6, with 7 bases lining up with TRBD1. The trim removed 5 bases at V and 8 bases at J, leaving 6 bases unmatched. CDR3 length: 14 amino acids. The germline gives CDR1 LGHNT, CDR2 FRNRAP.

This chain connects TRBV19 to TRBJ2-2, with TRBD2 as a possible D gene (5 bases). This CDR3 is built from 15 residues. The V and J ends lost 1 base and 7 bases respectively, with 13 bases between them. Germline V lookup: CDR1 LNHDA, CDR2 SQIVND (reference sequence). The CDR3 loop reads CASSIAASRDGELFF. For the CDR3, the DNA is TGTGCCAGTAGTATAGCGGCTAGCCGGGACGGGGAGCTGTTTTTT.

This clone was detected only a few times. The V call is TRBV25-1, the J call TRBJ2-1, with D unclear. V was cut by 4 bases and J by 7 bases, with 11 bases left in between. This CDR3 comprises 13 residues. The germline gives CDR1 MGHDK, CDR2 SYGVNS. In DNA, the CDR3 is TGTGCCAGCAGTGTCCTCGTTGGGAATGAGCAGTTCTTC. Encoded protein: CASSVLVGNEQFF.

The chain has TRBV7-2 and TRBJ1-2; no firm D call. CDR3 length equals 12 residues. Per the germline V gene, CDR1 is SGHTA and CDR2 is FQGNSA. Trimming pared 3 bases from V and 8 bases from J, leaving 10 bases between. In DNA form, the CDR3 reads TGTGCCAGCAGCTTCAGGCTGAGGGGCTACACCTTC. It specifies CASSFRLRGYTF.

This clone was observed a single time. The chain carries TRBV4-3 and TRBJ2-4; TRBD1 aligns across 9 bases. V shed 0 bases and J 3 bases; nucleotides not matched to a gene: 9. This CDR3 contains 18 residues. Germline V gene sequence: CDR1 LGHNA, CDR2 YSLEER. The CDR3 spells CASSQDHLLTGGKNIQYF. CDR3 nucleotides: TGCGCCAGCAGCCAAGACCACCTACTGACAGGGGGCAAAAACATTCAGTACTTC.

This chain uses TRBV7-2 with TRBJ2-3, with a tentative D call TRBD2 (6 bases). There are 15 residues in the CDR3. V shed 6 bases and J shed 6 bases, with 19 bases lying between them. Looked up from germline, CDR1 is SGHTA and CDR2 is FQGNSA. CDR3 region: CASRPGLGWSDTQYF. The CDR3 nucleotides read TGTGCCAGCAGGCCGGGACTTGGGTGGTCGGATACGCAGTATTTT.

The rearrangement joins TRBV27 to TRBJ2-2; possible D gene TRBD2, 6 bases. V was shortened by 1 base and J by 0 bases, with 9 bases between the two germline ends. CDR1 and CDR2 from the germline V gene are MNHEY and SMNVEV (reference sequence). The CDR3 consists of 16 residues. The CDR3 DNA sequence: TGTGCCAGCAGTTTATTGGGGGGTGCGAACACCGGGGAGCTGTTTTTT. Translated: CASSLLGGANTGELFF.

This clone was picked up a small number of times. The gene calls are TRBV6-5 and TRBJ1-1, with a tentative D call TRBD1 (5 bases). Germline V gives CDR1 MNHEY, CDR2 SVGAGI. The CDR3 length is 12 residues. The germline V and J ends were trimmed by 6 bases and 4 bases, with 9 bases remaining between them. This CDR3 is CASRRGGTEAFF. The DNA of the CDR3 is TGTGCCAGCAGACGGGGGGGCACTGAAGCTTTCTTT.

J is TRBJ2-5 and V is TRBV29-1; perhaps TRBD1 as D (6 bases). The CDR3 runs to 13 residues. The ends were cut back, 7 bases at V and 2 bases at J, with 14 bases in the middle. Germline CDR1 is SQVTM and CDR2 is ANQGSEA. In DNA, the CDR3 is TGCAGCGCCTCCGTCGGACAGCAAGAGACCCAGTACTTC. Its translation is CSASVGQQETQYF.

The chain employs TRBV6-6 and TRBJ2-4; D is possibly TRBD1 (5 bases). Germline V CDR1 and CDR2: MNHNY, SVGAGI (reference sequence). The V gene lost 7 bases and the J gene lost 0 bases, with 13 bases spanning the gap. CDR3 length equals 15 residues. The CDR3 loop is CASIRGHEAKNIQYF. CDR3 nucleotides: TGTGCCAGCATCCGAGGACACGAAGCCAAAAACATTCAGTACTTC.

A note on this clone: Other DNA sequences of this sample code for an identical CDR3. This chain joins TRBV5-1 and TRBJ2-5; 7 positions agree with TRBD2. CDR3 length equals 15 residues. V was pared by 1 base and J by 2 bases, with 5 bases of the junction left unmatched. Looked up from germline, CDR1 is SGHRS and CDR2 is YFSETQ. The CDR3 here is CASSLQRGPQETQYF. In nucleotides, the CDR3 is TGCGCCAGCAGCTTGCAGCGGGGCCCACAAGAGACCCAGTACTTC.

This clone was counted only a few times. The chain has TRBV5-1 and TRBJ1-2; possibly TRBD1 for D (6 bases). Looked up from germline, CDR1 is SGHRS and CDR2 is YFSETQ. V gave up 4 bases and J gave up 3 bases, with 13 bases separating them. This CDR3 has 14 amino acids. The CDR3 region has the DNA TGCGCCAGCAGCAACAAACAGGGTGACTATGGCTACACCTTC. It codes for CASSNKQGDYGYTF. Supplemented by reference TRBV5-1 and TRBJ1-2, the full variable domain reads KAGVTQTPRYLIKTRGQQVTLSCSPISGHRSVSWYQQTPGQGLQFLFEYFSETQRNKGNFPGRFSGRQFSNSRSEMNVSTLELGDSALYLCASSNKQGDYGYTFGSGTRLTVV.

The chain links TRBV14 to TRBJ1-4; D is undetermined. The CDR3 spans 12 residues. The V end lost 5 bases, the J end lost 4 bases, and 5 bases lay between the germline ends. The germline CDR1 and CDR2 sequences are SGHDN and FVKESK. DNA for the CDR3: TGTGCCAGCAGCTTTTTTAATGAAAAACTGTTTTTT. Translation gives CASSFFNEKLFF.

The chain employs TRBV7-3 and TRBJ1-4; perhaps TRBD1 as D (5 bases). Germline V CDR1 and CDR2: SGHTA, FQGTGA. The CDR3 totals 18 residues. V was trimmed by 4 bases and J by 7 bases, leaving 25 bases between them. DNA for the CDR3: TGTGCCAGCAGCTCGAACCCCCGGGGAACGCCTGGGGGTGAAAAACTGTTTTTT. Translation gives CASSSNPRGTPGGEKLFF.

This CDR3 is CASSPGVGPNYGYTF. The CDR3 region has the DNA TGTGCCAGCTCACCAGGGGTAGGACCCAACTATGGCTACACCTTC. The chain recombines TRBV18 with TRBJ1-2; the D is unclear. Trimming cost V 2 bases and J 2 bases, with 12 bases left between them. The CDR3 length is 15 residues. From germline, CDR1 is KGHSH and CDR2 LQKENI. The full variable domain, with the rest looked up from reference TRBV18 and TRBJ1-2, is NAGVMQNPRHLVRRRGQEARLRCSPMKGHSHVYWYRQLPEEGLKFMVYLQKENIIDESGMPKERFSAEFPKEGPSILRIQQVVRGDSAAYFCASSPGVGPNYGYTFGSGTRLTVV.